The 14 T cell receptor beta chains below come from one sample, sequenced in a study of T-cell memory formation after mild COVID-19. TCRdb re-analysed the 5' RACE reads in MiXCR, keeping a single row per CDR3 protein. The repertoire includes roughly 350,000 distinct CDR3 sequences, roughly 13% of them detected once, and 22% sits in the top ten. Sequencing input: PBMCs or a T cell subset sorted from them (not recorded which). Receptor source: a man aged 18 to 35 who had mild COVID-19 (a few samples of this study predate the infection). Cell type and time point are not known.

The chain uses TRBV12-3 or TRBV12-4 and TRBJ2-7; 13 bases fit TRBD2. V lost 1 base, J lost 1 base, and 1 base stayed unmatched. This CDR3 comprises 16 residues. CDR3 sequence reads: CASSLGLAGGSYEQYF. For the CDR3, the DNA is TGTGCCAGCAGTTTAGGACTAGCGGGGGGTTCCTACGAGCAGTACTTC.

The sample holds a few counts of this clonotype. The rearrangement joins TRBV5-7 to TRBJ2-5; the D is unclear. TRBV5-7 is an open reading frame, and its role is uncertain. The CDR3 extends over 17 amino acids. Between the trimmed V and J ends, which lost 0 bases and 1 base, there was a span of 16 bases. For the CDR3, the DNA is TGTGCCAGCAGCTTGGCCCTACAGTTCTTAGGCCAAGAGACCCAGTACTTC. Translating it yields CASSLALQFLGQETQYF.

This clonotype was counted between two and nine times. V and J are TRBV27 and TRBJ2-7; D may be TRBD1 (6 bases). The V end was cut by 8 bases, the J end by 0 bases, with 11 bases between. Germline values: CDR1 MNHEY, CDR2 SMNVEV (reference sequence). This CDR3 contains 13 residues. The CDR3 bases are TGTGCCAGCGGGGTCAGGGGCTCCTACGAGCAGTACGTC. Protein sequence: CASGVRGSYEQYV.

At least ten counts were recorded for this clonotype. CDR3 DNA sequence: TGTGCCAGCAGCTCACAGGGGAGCTCCTACAATGAGCAGTTCTTC. It codes for CASSSQGSSYNEQFF. The chain combines TRBV7-6 with TRBJ2-1; TRBD1 matches 7 bases. This CDR3 spans 15 amino acids. Germline assignment: CDR1 SGHVS and CDR2 FNYEAQ. With V trimmed by 4 bases and J by 0 bases, 3 bases remained unmatched.

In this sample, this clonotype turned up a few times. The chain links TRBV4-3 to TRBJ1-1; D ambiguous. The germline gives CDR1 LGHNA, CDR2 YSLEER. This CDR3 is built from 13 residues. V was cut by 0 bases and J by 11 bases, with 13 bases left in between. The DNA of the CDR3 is TGCGCCAGCAGCCAAGAGTCCCCGGTAGTTGCTTTCTTT. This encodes CASSQESPVVAFF.

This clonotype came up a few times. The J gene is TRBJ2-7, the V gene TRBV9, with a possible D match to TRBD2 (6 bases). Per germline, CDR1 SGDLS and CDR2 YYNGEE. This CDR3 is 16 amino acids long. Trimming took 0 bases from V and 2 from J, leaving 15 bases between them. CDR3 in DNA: TGTGCCAGCAGCGTAGCGGGAGCCGGGGCCACCTACGAGCAGTACTTC. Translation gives CASSVAGAGATYEQYF.

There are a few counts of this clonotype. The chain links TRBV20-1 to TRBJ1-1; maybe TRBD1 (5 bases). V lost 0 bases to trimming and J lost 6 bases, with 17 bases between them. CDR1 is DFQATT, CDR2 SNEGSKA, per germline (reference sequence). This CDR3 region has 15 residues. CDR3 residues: CSAREGSTGGAEAFF. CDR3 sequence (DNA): TGCAGTGCTAGAGAAGGGTCAACGGGAGGGGCTGAAGCTTTCTTT.

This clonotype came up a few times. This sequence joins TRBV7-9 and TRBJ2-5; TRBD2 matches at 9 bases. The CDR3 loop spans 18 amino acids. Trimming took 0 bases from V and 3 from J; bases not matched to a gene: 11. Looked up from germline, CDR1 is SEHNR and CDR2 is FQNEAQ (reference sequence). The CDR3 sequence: CASSLAIIAGDREETQYF. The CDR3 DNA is TGTGCCAGCAGCTTAGCTATTATAGCGGGGGACAGAGAAGAGACCCAGTACTTC.

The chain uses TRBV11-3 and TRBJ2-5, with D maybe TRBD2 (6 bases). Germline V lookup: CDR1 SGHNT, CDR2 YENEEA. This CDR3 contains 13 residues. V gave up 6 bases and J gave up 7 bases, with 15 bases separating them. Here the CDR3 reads CASSPETRGTQYF. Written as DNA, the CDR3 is TGTGCCAGCAGTCCCGAGACGCGGGGGACCCAGTACTTC.

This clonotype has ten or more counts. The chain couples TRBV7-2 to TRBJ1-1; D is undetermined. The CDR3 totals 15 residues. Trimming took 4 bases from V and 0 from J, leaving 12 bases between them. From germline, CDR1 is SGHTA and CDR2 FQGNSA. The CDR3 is CASSSTGVLNTEAFF. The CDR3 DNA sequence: TGTGCCAGCAGCTCGACCGGGGTTCTGAACACTGAAGCTTTCTTT.

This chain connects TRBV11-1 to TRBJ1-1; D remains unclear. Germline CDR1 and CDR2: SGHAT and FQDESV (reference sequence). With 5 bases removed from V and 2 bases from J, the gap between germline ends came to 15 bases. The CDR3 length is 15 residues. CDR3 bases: TGTGCCAGCAGCCACCCCGGGCTACTTAACACTGAAGCTTTCTTT. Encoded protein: CASSHPGLLNTEAFF.

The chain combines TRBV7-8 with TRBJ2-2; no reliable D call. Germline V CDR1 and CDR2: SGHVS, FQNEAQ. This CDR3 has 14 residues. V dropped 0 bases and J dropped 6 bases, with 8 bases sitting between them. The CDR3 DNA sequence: TGTGCCAGCAGCTTAGCAGCAGTAGCCGGGGAGCTGTTTTTT. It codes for CASSLAAVAGELFF. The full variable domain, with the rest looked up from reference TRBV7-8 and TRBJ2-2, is GAGVSQSPRYKVAKRGQDVALRCDPISGHVSLFWYQQALGQGPEFLTYFQNEAQLDKSGLPSDRFFAERPEGSVSTLKIQRTQQEDSAVYLCASSLAAVAGELFFGEGSRLTVL.

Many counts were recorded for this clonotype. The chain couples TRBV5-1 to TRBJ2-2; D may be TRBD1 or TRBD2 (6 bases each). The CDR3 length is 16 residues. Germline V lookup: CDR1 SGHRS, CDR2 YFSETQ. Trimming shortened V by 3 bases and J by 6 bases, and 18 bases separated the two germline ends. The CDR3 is CASSSGDTFSPGELFF. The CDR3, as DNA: TGCGCCAGCAGCTCGGGGGACACCTTCTCCCCCGGGGAGCTGTTTTTT.

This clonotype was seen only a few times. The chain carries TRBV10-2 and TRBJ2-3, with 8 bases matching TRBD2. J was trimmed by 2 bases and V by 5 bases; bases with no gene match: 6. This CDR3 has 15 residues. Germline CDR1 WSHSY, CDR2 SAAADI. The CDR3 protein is CASSPTSGLTDTQYF. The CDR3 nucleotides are TGCGCCAGCAGTCCCACTAGCGGACTCACAGATACGCAGTATTTT.